In this sample, the clone carrying this T cell receptor beta chain turned up once. Authors' analysis steps: Scientists estimated how many nucleated cells there were by amplifying reference gene primers. The data were produced by immunoSEQ multiplex PCR, yet TCRdb's version contains in-frame clones alone and is incomplete. From that table come the V and J calls and clone size; the DNA was used to work out D and trimming. Of 150,000 to 200,000 clones in the sample, around 82% are singletons; the top ten hold roughly 1.3%. The data were taken from a study of blood T cell repertoires in COVID-19. Study overall: Italy, Spain and the United States were the sources of the convalescent and acute COVID-19 samples. PBMCs, B-cell-depleted T cells, or T cells were the source of the cDNA or gDNA that made up the material.

This CDR3 contains 13 residues. In germline, CDR1 is SGHDT, CDR2 YYEEEE. Trimming removed 8 bases at V and 0 bases at J, with 11 bases between. The specimen was peripheral blood. The chain has TRBV5-6 and TRBJ1-1; D is perhaps TRBD1 (6 bases). This clonotype was sampled from a man aged 60-69 years who had recovered from COVID-19. CDR3 in DNA: TGTGCCAGTGGGGGCCAGATGAACACTGAAGCTTTCTTT. Protein sequence: CASGGQMNTEAFF.